These 22 T cell receptor beta chains were sequenced from one sample in a study of blood T cell repertoires in COVID-19. Assay used: immunoSEQ multiplex PCR; TCRdb lists only in-frame clones, some missing. The data hold approximately 140,000 clones, with approximately 90% observed a single time. The sample consisted of peripheral blood. The receptors stem from a man younger than 35 with COVID-19, enrolled during active disease.

The rearrangement uses TRBV30 and TRBJ2-6; unclear D gene. Germline V CDR1 and CDR2: GTSNPN, SVGIG (reference sequence). The CDR3 is 14 amino acids. V lost 5 bases and J 0 bases, leaving 8 bases between the germline ends. CDR3: CAWFRSSGANVLTF. The CDR3 coding sequence is TGTGCCTGGTTTCGGAGCTCTGGGGCCAACGTCCTGACTTTC.

This sequence joins TRBV27 and TRBJ2-7; TRBD2 agrees at 12 bases. The CDR3 loop spans 16 amino acids. Germline V gene sequence: CDR1 MNHEY, CDR2 SMNVEV (reference sequence). Trimming took 3 bases from V and 0 from J; bases not matched to a gene: 3. Written as DNA, the CDR3 is TGTGCCAGCAGTTTTGGACTAGCGGGACTCTCCTACGAGCAGTACTTC. Translation: CASSFGLAGLSYEQYF.

The V call is TRBV19, the J call TRBJ2-7; 11 bases fit TRBD2. Germline CDR1 and CDR2: LNHDA and SQIVND (reference sequence). The junction had 8 bases not matched to a gene; V was cut back by 4 bases and J by 6 bases. This CDR3 has 15 residues. Written as DNA, the CDR3 is TGTGCCAGTAGTAACTTAGCGGGAGGGCCTTCCGAGCAGTACTTC. This gives the protein CASSNLAGGPSEQYF.

Comments on this clone: The junction departs from germline at one end; a sequencing error may be responsible. The chain uses TRBV10-3 and TRBJ1-4; 7 positions match TRBD1. The germline V gene encodes CDR1 ENHRY and CDR2 SYGVKD. The CDR3 length is 13 residues. This chain's CDR3 is CAISGRDSEKLLF. For the CDR3, the DNA is TGTGCCATCAGTGGTCGGGACAGCGAAAAACTGCTTTTT.

V is TRBV6-6 and J is TRBJ1-5; 9 nucleotides line up with TRBD1. Germline trimming cut 6 bases from V and 2 bases from J; bases unmatched to any gene: 5. CDR1 and CDR2 (germline): MNHNY, SVGAGI (reference sequence). This CDR3 region has 15 residues. CDR3 sequence reads: CASSEWTGGNQPQHF. The CDR3 DNA is TGTGCCAGCAGCGAATGGACAGGGGGCAATCAGCCCCAGCATTTT.

The V and J genes are TRBV4-1 and TRBJ2-7, with 7 bases lining up with TRBD1. Germline assignment: CDR1 MGHRA and CDR2 YSYEKL. The CDR3 totals 19 residues. V dropped 0 bases and J dropped 1; count of bases not matched to a gene: 15. CDR3 in DNA: TGCGCCAGCAGCCAAGATCGTCCAGGGGGTACCCTACGGTCCTACGAGCAGTACTTC. This gives the protein CASSQDRPGGTLRSYEQYF.

The chain employs TRBV28 and TRBJ2-7, with 7 bases matching TRBD2. Germline CDR1 reads MDHEN; CDR2 reads SYDVKM. Trimming cost V 3 bases and J 0 bases; bases outside gene matches: 5. CDR3 length: 15 residues. The DNA for the CDR3 is TGTGCCAGCAGTTTGGGCGGGAGTATCTCCTACGAGCAGTACTTC. As protein: CASSLGGSISYEQYF.

The count of this clone is one. The J gene is TRBJ1-2, the V gene TRBV28, with 9 bases matching TRBD1. Per germline, CDR1 MDHEN and CDR2 SYDVKM. The CDR3 consists of 12 residues. V shed 10 bases and J 9 bases; nucleotides not matched to a gene: 9. CDR3 loop: CAKTTGGARYTF. The CDR3 DNA reads as TGTGCCAAAACAACAGGGGGCGCGCGCTACACCTTC.

A word on this clone: The junction and the germline gene differ at one end; a read error may be behind it. V is TRBV6-5 and J is TRBJ1-4, with unresolved D. The CDR3 runs 14 residues. The germline V gene has CDR1 MNHEY and CDR2 SVGAGI. CDR3 coding DNA: TGTGCCAGCACCCCAAGTAGATCTAATGAAAAACTGCTTTTT. This gives the protein CASTPSRSNEKLLF.

J is TRBJ2-2 and V is TRBV7-2, with 12 bases aligning to TRBD2. This CDR3 spans 15 amino acids. Germline V gene sequence: CDR1 SGHTA, CDR2 FQGNSA. V trimming: 5 bases; J trimming: 9 bases; junction bases outside the gene matches: 7. The CDR3 DNA reads as TGTGCCAGCAGCCCTAGCGGGAGGGCCTCCTGGGAGCTGTTTTTT. This sequence encodes CASSPSGRASWELFF.

The chain is built from TRBV7-7 and TRBJ1-5; D not certain. Per germline, CDR1 SSHAT and CDR2 FNYEAQ (reference sequence). Trimming shortened V by 5 bases and J by 1 base, and 9 bases separated the two germline ends. This CDR3 contains 14 residues. The CDR3 loop reads CASSPSGSNQPQHF. The CDR3 DNA sequence: TGTGCCAGCAGCCCATCCGGGAGCAATCAGCCCCAGCATTTT.

This clone was found once. V usage is TRBV9 and J usage is TRBJ2-1; a weak D match, TRBD1 (6 bases). Germline V lookup: CDR1 SGDLS, CDR2 YYNGEE. V lost 0 bases, J lost 7 bases, and 14 bases lay in between. The CDR3 totals 15 residues. Here the CDR3 reads CASSVEGGQGNEQFF. The CDR3 region has the DNA TGTGCCAGCAGCGTAGAAGGCGGGCAGGGGAATGAGCAGTTCTTC.

CDR3 coding DNA: TGTGCCAGCAGTCAGACTTTCTACGAGCAGTACTTC. Encoded protein: CASSQTFYEQYF. The chain uses TRBV27 and TRBJ2-7; D is undetermined. The V and J ends lost 5 bases and 3 bases respectively, with 8 bases between them. The CDR3 spans 12 residues. Germline lookup yields CDR1 MNHEY and CDR2 SMNVEV (reference sequence).

This clone has only one observation. The chain couples TRBV6-2 or TRBV6-3 to TRBJ2-3; D is uncertain. The V end lost 6 bases, the J end lost 0 bases, and 10 bases lay between the germline ends. Germline V gene sequence: CDR1 MNHEY, CDR2 SVGEGT. The CDR3 has 14 residues. The CDR3 DNA reads as TGTGCCAGCAGCCCACTTACTAGCACAGATACGCAGTATTTT. Translation: CASSPLTSTDTQYF.

This clone showed up just once. The rearrangement links TRBV14 to TRBJ2-3; D gene unclear. The ends were cut back, 1 base at V and 2 bases at J, with 7 bases in the middle. In germline, CDR1 is SGHDN, CDR2 FVKESK. CDR3 length: 14 amino acids. CDR3 in DNA: TGTGCCAGCAGCCAAGTTCGGTACACAGATACGCAGTATTTT. Amino acid sequence: CASSQVRYTDTQYF. Supplemented by reference TRBV14 and TRBJ2-3, the full variable domain reads EAGVTQFPSHSVIEKGQTVTLRCDPISGHDNLYWYRRVMGKEIKFLLHFVKESKQDESGMPNNRFLAERTGGTYSTLKVQPAELEDSGVYFCASSQVRYTDTQYFGPGTRLTVL.

About this clone: A read error may account for a junction end that differs from germline. The V call is TRBV28, the J call TRBJ1-4; maybe TRBD1 (5 bases). Germline V gene data show CDR1 as MDHEN and CDR2 as SYDVKM. This CDR3 contains 14 residues. CDR3: CASGRDAGNEKLLF. The CDR3 DNA sequence: TGTGCCAGCGGGAGGGACGCGGGGAATGAAAAACTGCTTTTT. Filled out from reference TRBV28 and TRBJ1-4, the complete variable domain reads DVKVTQSSRYLVKRTGEKVFLECVQDMDHENMFWYRQDPGLGLRLIYFSYDVKMKEKGDIPEGYSVSREKKERFSLILESASTNQTSMYLCASGRDAGNEKLLFGSGTQLSVL.

J is TRBJ2-1 and V is TRBV24-1, with 7 positions matching TRBD2. The V segment lost 3 bases and the J segment 1 base; nucleotides outside the gene matches: 8. Germline V lookup: CDR1 KGHDR, CDR2 SFDVKD. This CDR3 is 17 amino acids long. The DNA for the CDR3 is TGTGCCACCAGTGATACCGTAGCGGGTGCGTCCTACAATGAGCAGTTCTTC. It is translated as CATSDTVAGASYNEQFF.

The gene calls are TRBV6-1 and TRBJ1-6; D perhaps matches TRBD1 (5 bases). The CDR3 spans 15 residues. Germline V gene sequence: CDR1 MNHNS, CDR2 SASEGT. V gave up 2 bases and J gave up 7 bases, with 12 bases separating them. In nucleotides, the CDR3 is TGTGCCAGCAGTGAATCCCCTGGGGGGAATTCACCCCTCCACTTT. As protein: CASSESPGGNSPLHF.

This chain uses TRBV19 with TRBJ1-2, with D maybe TRBD1 (5 bases). The CDR3 sequence is 16 residues long. Trimming took 2 bases from V and 2 from J, leaving 15 bases between them. Germline V lookup: CDR1 LNHDA, CDR2 SQIVND (reference sequence). The CDR3 sequence is CASSIRRRGRNYGYTF. The CDR3, as DNA: TGTGCCAGTAGTATAAGGAGGAGGGGAAGGAACTATGGCTACACCTTC.

The chain uses TRBV9 and TRBJ1-5; unclear D gene. There are 15 residues in the CDR3. Trimming stripped 0 bases from V and 4 bases from J, with 11 bases between. Looked up from germline, CDR1 is SGDLS and CDR2 is YYNGEE. The CDR3 nucleotides read TGTGCCAGCAGCGTAGTGCGGCAGATTAATCAGCCCCAGCATTTT. Its protein is CASSVVRQINQPQHF.

The V call is TRBV6-5, the J call TRBJ2-3; tentative D call: TRBD2 (6 bases). This CDR3 spans 15 amino acids. CDR1 is MNHEY, CDR2 SVGAGI, per germline. The germline V and J ends were trimmed by 7 bases and 1 base, with 15 bases remaining between them. The CDR3 region is CASTGEWSGTDTQYF. The DNA of the CDR3 is TGTGCCAGCACGGGGGAATGGTCTGGCACAGATACGCAGTATTTT.

This chain connects TRBV18 to TRBJ2-3, with D tentatively TRBD2 (5 bases). V was cut by 3 bases and J by 5 bases, with 15 bases left in between. Per the germline V gene, CDR1 is KGHSH and CDR2 is LQKENI. This CDR3 spans 15 amino acids. The CDR3 loop reads CASSPVGLPGDTQYF. CDR3 DNA sequence: TGTGCCAGCTCACCGGTAGGACTTCCGGGAGATACGCAGTATTTT.